Below are 21 T cell receptor beta chains sequenced from a single sample in a study of early T cells in non-severe SARS-CoV-2 infection. MiXCR, applied by TCRdb to the 5' RACE reads, yields one record per CDR3 protein. The sample records 50,000 or so distinct CDR3 sequences, over 10% being singletons. Material: whole blood. The receptors stem from an adult who was a healthcare worker with PCR-confirmed SARS-CoV-2 infection or an uninfected control (not recorded which).

The table lists this clonotype with many counts. The chain carries TRBV18 and TRBJ1-6; D gene uncertain. CDR1 is KGHSH and CDR2 is LQKENI in the germline V gene. The CDR3 runs 15 residues. Between the trimmed V and J ends, which lost 5 bases and 0 bases, there was a span of 8 bases. The CDR3 sequence: CASSRGSSYNSPLHF. CDR3 DNA: TGTGCCAGCTCAAGAGGGAGCTCCTATAATTCACCCCTCCACTTT.

The V call is TRBV9, the J call TRBJ2-7; 11 bases are shared with TRBD1. The CDR3 length is 14 residues. The V segment lost 4 bases and the J segment 4 bases; nucleotides outside the gene matches: 4. CDR1 and CDR2 from the germline V gene are SGDLS and YYNGEE. The CDR3: CASSKDRGLYEQYF. The DNA of the CDR3 is TGTGCCAGCAGCAAGGACAGGGGGCTTTACGAGCAGTACTTC.

This clonotype was seen at least ten times. This rearrangement joins TRBV2 to TRBJ1-5; D unresolved. This CDR3 is built from 13 residues. Per the germline V gene, CDR1 is SNHLY and CDR2 is FYNNEI. V was pared by 8 bases and J by 6 bases, with 14 bases between. The DNA of the CDR3 is TGTGCCAGCGGGAAGGAGTTGACTCAGCCCCAGCATTTT. This sequence encodes CASGKELTQPQHF.

This clonotype has only a few counts. The chain is built from TRBV20-1 and TRBJ1-2, with TRBD1 matching 8 bases. Trimming removed 2 bases from V and 7 bases from J; junction bases left unmatched: 12. Germline V gene data show CDR1 as DFQATT and CDR2 as SNEGSKA (reference sequence). The CDR3 has 15 amino acids. CDR3 loop: CSARLAPQGASGYTF. The CDR3 DNA follows: TGCAGTGCTAGATTGGCGCCCCAGGGGGCGTCTGGCTACACCTTC.

This clonotype was counted only a few times. The rearrangement uses TRBV28 and TRBJ2-3, with 8 positions matching TRBD2. J lost 5 bases, V lost 2 bases, and 6 bases had no gene match. Germline-derived CDR1 and CDR2 are MDHEN and SYDVKM. The CDR3 sequence is 15 residues long. CDR3 residues: CASSLGGLAKDTQYF. The CDR3 region has the DNA TGTGCCAGCAGTTTAGGAGGACTAGCTAAAGATACGCAGTATTTT.

This clonotype was counted many times. This chain uses TRBV12-3 or TRBV12-4 with TRBJ1-1; D gene uncertain. CDR3 length: 12 amino acids. Trimming took off 1 base at V and 8 bases at J, with 8 bases between the two ends. The CDR3 loop reads CASSLGLLEAFF. DNA of the CDR3: TGTGCCAGCAGTTTAGGACTGTTGGAAGCTTTCTTT.

In its sample, this clonotype was seen many times. The chain joins TRBV18 to TRBJ1-1; TRBD1 matches 7 bases. V lost 0 bases and J lost 5; bases outside the gene matches: 6. The CDR3 length is 15 residues. The V gene's germline CDR1 is KGHSH and CDR2 LQKENI. The chain's CDR3 is CASSPPQGGQTEAFF. CDR3 DNA sequence: TGTGCCAGCTCACCACCGCAGGGGGGTCAAACTGAAGCTTTCTTT.

This clonotype was observed a few times. The J gene is TRBJ2-3, the V gene TRBV5-4, with TRBD2 matching over 8 bases. The CDR3 loop spans 16 amino acids. In germline, CDR1 is SGHNT, CDR2 YYREEE (reference sequence). The junction had 4 bases not matched to a gene; V was cut back by 0 bases and J by 1 base. CDR3 DNA: TGTGCCAGCAGCTTGGCCGGGACTAGACGCACAGATACGCAGTATTTT. Residues: CASSLAGTRRTDTQYF.

This clonotype came up many times. This rearrangement joins TRBV29-1 to TRBJ2-7; 9 bases align to TRBD1. CDR3 length equals 12 residues. Germline V gene lookup returns CDR1 SQVTM and CDR2 ANQGSEA. Trimming cost V 6 bases and J 7 bases; bases outside gene matches: 7. The CDR3 loop is CSVIGTGNEQYF. The CDR3 DNA follows: TGCAGCGTCATTGGGACAGGGAATGAGCAGTACTTC.

The J gene is TRBJ2-7, the V gene TRBV29-1; 8 positions agree with TRBD2. The CDR3 is 13 amino acids. The V gene's germline CDR1 is SQVTM and CDR2 ANQGSEA. Trimming removed 4 bases from V and 3 bases from J; junction bases left unmatched: 5. The CDR3 loop is CSVAREAYYEQYF. Written as DNA, the CDR3 is TGCAGCGTTGCGCGGGAGGCCTACTACGAGCAGTACTTC.

Many counts were recorded for this clonotype. The chain links TRBV7-8 to TRBJ2-7; no firm D call. The CDR3 contains 14 residues. Trimming pared 1 base from V and 1 base from J, leaving 8 bases between. Germline lookup yields CDR1 SGHVS and CDR2 FQNEAQ. The CDR3 sequence is CASSLVPASYEQYF. CDR3 DNA sequence: TGTGCCAGCAGCTTAGTTCCGGCTTCCTACGAGCAGTACTTC.

This clonotype was detected many times. The V call is TRBV18, the J call TRBJ2-5, with D perhaps TRBD1 (6 bases). The CDR3 has 16 amino acids. Germline V CDR1 and CDR2: KGHSH, LQKENI. V was pared by 2 bases and J by 1 base, with 14 bases between. This CDR3 reads CASSPSMRRGQETQYF. CDR3 in DNA: TGTGCCAGCTCACCATCCATGCGCAGGGGCCAAGAGACCCAGTACTTC.

Ten or more counts support this clonotype. CDR3 loop: CASSFKPNYEQYF. As DNA, the CDR3 is TGTGCCAGCAGCTTCAAACCTAACTACGAGCAGTACTTC. The chain uses TRBV11-2 and TRBJ2-7; D gene ambiguous. Trimming shortened V by 3 bases and J by 3 bases, and 9 bases separated the two germline ends. This CDR3 contains 13 residues. CDR1 SGHAT and CDR2 FQNNGV come from the germline V gene.

This clonotype was found many times. This sequence joins TRBV20-1 and TRBJ1-6; 7 bases are a match to TRBD1. Per the germline V gene, CDR1 is DFQATT and CDR2 is SNEGSKA (reference sequence). J gave up 6 bases and V 1 base, and 6 bases lay outside the gene matches. This CDR3 contains 15 residues. CDR3 bases: TGCAGTGCTAGAGTGACAGGGTTCACTAATTCACCCCTCCACTTT. Amino acid sequence: CSARVTGFTNSPLHF.

The chain uses TRBV7-2 and TRBJ1-6; the D is unclear. The V gene lost 5 bases and the J gene lost 5 bases, with 4 bases spanning the gap. CDR3 size: 12 residues. Germline V lookup: CDR1 SGHTA, CDR2 FQGNSA. The CDR3 sequence: CASSPHNSPLHF. The CDR3 region has the DNA TGTGCCAGCAGCCCTCATAATTCACCCCTCCACTTT.

V and J are TRBV7-9 and TRBJ2-7; 13 nucleotides line up with TRBD2. CDR1 is SEHNR, CDR2 FQNEAQ, per germline (reference sequence). The CDR3 length is 16 residues. The V and J ends lost 5 bases and 3 bases, in that order; junction bases with no gene match: 7. CDR3 in DNA: TGTGCCAGCAGCCCAGGACGGACTAGCGGGAGCTACGAGCAGTACTTC. Translated, it gives CASSPGRTSGSYEQYF.

This clonotype appeared a few times. This sequence joins TRBV25-1 and TRBJ2-1; D perhaps matches TRBD2 (5 bases). Trimming took 1 base from V and 9 from J, leaving 13 bases between them. Germline V lookup: CDR1 MGHDK, CDR2 SYGVNS. The CDR3 extends over 14 amino acids. CDR3 coding DNA: TGTGCCAGCAGTGAATTGCCCCCACGGGGTGAGCAGTTCTTC. The encoded protein is CASSELPPRGEQFF. Together with reference TRBV25-1 and TRBJ2-1, the CDR3 gives the full variable domain: EADIYQTPRYLVIGTGKKITLECSQTMGHDKMYWYQQDPGMELHLIHYSYGVNSTEKGDLSSESTVSRIRTEHFPLTLESARPSHTSQYLCASSELPPRGEQFFGPGTRLTVL.

The table lists this clonotype with a few counts. The chain uses TRBV9 and TRBJ2-7, with 13 bases aligning to TRBD2. CDR3 length equals 15 residues. With 3 bases clipped from V and 3 bases from J, the junction kept 3 bases outside the gene matches. The V gene's germline CDR1 is SGDLS and CDR2 YYNGEE. CDR3 sequence: CASSGGLAGNYEQYF. For the CDR3, the DNA is TGTGCCAGCAGCGGGGGACTAGCGGGGAACTACGAGCAGTACTTC.

The chain has TRBV18 and TRBJ2-7, with no clear D. Germline CDR1 and CDR2: KGHSH and LQKENI. Trimming stripped 3 bases from V and 4 bases from J, with 10 bases between. This CDR3 region has 13 residues. The CDR3 coding sequence is TGTGCCAGCTCACCCTCTTTCGCTTACGAGCAGTACTTC. It codes for CASSPSFAYEQYF.

This clonotype was picked up many times. V and J are TRBV10-3 and TRBJ1-1; D gene unclear. V shed 6 bases and J shed 1 base, with 6 bases lying between them. Germline CDR1 reads ENHRY; CDR2 reads SYGVKD. The CDR3 consists of 12 residues. CDR3 amino acids: CAISEGNTEAFF. The DNA of the CDR3 is TGTGCCATCAGCGAAGGGAACACTGAAGCTTTCTTT.

This clonotype has at least ten counts. V and J are TRBV7-6 and TRBJ1-1, with 8 bases identical to TRBD1. The ends lost 3 bases at V and 5 bases at J; junction bases unmatched: 5. This CDR3 has 14 residues. Germline V gives CDR1 SGHVS, CDR2 FNYEAQ. The CDR3 nucleotides read TGTGCCAGCAGCTTCGACAGGGGTGGGACTGAAGCTTTCTTT. Its protein is CASSFDRGGTEAFF.